This T cell receptor (beta chain) was sequenced in a study of blood T cell repertoires in COVID-19 (dated by TCRdb to about 2020). About the full investigation: Recovered participants in ImmuneRACE Cohort 3 were defined as having two consecutive negative NP/OP PCR tests, clearance from a healthcare professional, or resolution of symptoms. The collaborator samples originated in the United States, Italy and Spain and spanned the acute and convalescent phases of COVID-19. The prospective study material was composed of cDNA or gDNA derived from T cells, B-cell-depleted T cells, or PBMCs. Deeply sampled blood TCRbeta repertoires from subjects exposed to, actively infected with, or recovered from COVID-19 were included in the dataset. A freely available public database, intended as a resource for researchers studying the immune response to SARS-CoV-2, is where the repertoires were released. Samples were obtained from the ongoing ImmuneRACE study (first 160 participants) and from 1,254 subjects provided by 6 global collaborators. Nearly every sample came with metadata listing a de-identified subject ID, COVID-19 status, age in years and sex. Where available, HLA class I and class II types were taken from metadata supplied by the sample provider and were not determined by assay-based typing. The research as a whole found: How much clinical and demographic metadata was included differed by source and by participant, and the metadata was provided uncurated.

V has 1 base trimmed and J has 4 bases trimmed; junction bases matching no gene number 3. The germline V gene (reference sequence) supplies CDR1 LGHDT and CDR2 YNNKEL. The CDR3 runs 14 amino acids, cysteine and phenylalanine included. The CDR3 DNA has 42 bases and is translated from base 1. With regard to this clone: The antigen this receptor binds is unknown. One base away there is no much larger clone; base qualities are not given.

The immunoSEQ Assay, a bias-controlled multiplex PCR, was used to amplify TCRbeta CDR3 regions from genomic DNA. The source study handled its data this way. The number of nucleated cells in each sample was estimated by amplification of reference gene primers within the assay. Sequence reads were collapsed and filtered to measure the absolute abundance of every unique TCRbeta CDR3 rearrangement. For each sample, productive Simpson clonality was calculated as the square root of Simpson's diversity index across productive rearrangements. In its TCRdb copy, this immuneACCESS table keeps in-frame sequences only and misses some clones. Where compared with another copy, unresolved V genes explain less than half of these, and the others have no known cause. Clone size and the V and J calls come from that table; the DNA yielded D and trimming. This sample comprises about 360,000 clones, more than 70% of them detected only once. Approximately 1.9% of the sample lies in the top ten.

Participants in the prospective study were enrolled through a virtual design, were aged 18 to 89 years, and lived in approximately 24 United States geographic areas. In the prospective study, cohorts were assigned on the basis of participant-reported clinical history obtained from a screening survey and a study questionnaire. Mobile phlebotomists in the prospective study collected whole blood, serum and a nasopharyngeal or oropharyngeal swab from every participant. Over a roughly two-month period, participants in the prospective study had the option of providing additional blood draws and questionnaires. Blood samples from the prospective study were shipped frozen or at room temperature prior to DNA extraction.

The rearranged segments are TRBV3-1 (or the pseudogene TRBV3-2) and TRBJ1-2; a stretch of 7 junction bases matches TRBD1. Sequences were obtained from PBMCs or T cells enriched from blood (not recorded which). The receptor was derived from a man aged 35 to 55 in a cohort exposed to, infected with or recovered from COVID-19 (not recorded which). The CDR3 reads CASSQGGGLYGYTF. The DNA sequence is TGTGCCAGCAGCCAAGGAGGGGGCCTCTATGGCTACACCTTC.